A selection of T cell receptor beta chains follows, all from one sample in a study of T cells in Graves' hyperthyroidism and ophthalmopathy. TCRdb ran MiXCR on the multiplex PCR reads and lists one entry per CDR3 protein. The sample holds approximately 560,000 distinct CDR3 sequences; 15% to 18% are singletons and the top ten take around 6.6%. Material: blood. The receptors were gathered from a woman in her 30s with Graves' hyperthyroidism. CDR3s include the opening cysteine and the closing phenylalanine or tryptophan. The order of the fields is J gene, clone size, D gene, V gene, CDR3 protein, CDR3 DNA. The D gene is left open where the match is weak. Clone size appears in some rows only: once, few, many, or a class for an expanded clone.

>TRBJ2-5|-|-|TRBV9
CASSVGISQETQYF
TGTGCCAGCAGCGTAGGGATTTCTCAAGAGACCCAGTACTTC
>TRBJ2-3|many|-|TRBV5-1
CASSLQGAGTDTQYF
TGCGCCAGCAGCTTGCAGGGCGCGGGCACAGATACGCAGTATTTT
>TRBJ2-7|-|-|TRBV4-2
CASSPLAGGMAYEQYF
TGTGCCAGCAGCCCCCTGGCCGGCGGGATGGCCTACGAGCAGTACTTC
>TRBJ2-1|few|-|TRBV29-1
CSVDSGGYNEQFF
TGCAGCGTTGACAGCGGAGGTTACAATGAGCAGTTCTTC
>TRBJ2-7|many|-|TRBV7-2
CASSLAEGQAEQYF
TGTGCCAGCAGCTTGGCGGAGGGGCAGGCCGAGCAGTACTTC
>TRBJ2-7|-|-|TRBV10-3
CAINIHEQYF
TGTGCCATCAATATCCACGAGCAGTACTTC
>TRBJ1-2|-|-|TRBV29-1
CSVGGNYGYTF
TGCAGCGTTGGAGGGAACTATGGCTACACCTTC
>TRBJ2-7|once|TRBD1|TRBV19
CASSSKGQAHTYEQYF
TGTGCCAGTAGTTCCAAGGGACAGGCCCACACCTACGAGCAGTACTTC
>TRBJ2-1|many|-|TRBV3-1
CASNFQGNEQFF
TGTGCCAGCAATTTTCAGGGTAATGAGCAGTTCTTC
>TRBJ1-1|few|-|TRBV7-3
CASSLETDLLVPGAFF
TGTGCCAGCAGCTTAGAGACGGATTTATTAGTTCCAGGAGCTTTCTTT
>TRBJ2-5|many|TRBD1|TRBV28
CASSQTSGTGQKTQYF
TGTGCCAGCAGTCAGACGTCCGGGACAGGCCAAAAGACCCAGTACTTC
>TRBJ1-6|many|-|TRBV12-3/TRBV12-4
CASTRQGRNSPLHF
TGTGCCAGCACTCGGCAGGGACGTAATTCACCCCTCCACTTT
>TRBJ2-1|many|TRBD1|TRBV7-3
CASSPTSGTAHYNEQFF
TGTGCCAGCAGCCCCACCTCCGGGACAGCCCATTACAATGAGCAGTTCTTC
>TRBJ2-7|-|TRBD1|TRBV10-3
CAAKGTGGKYEQYF
TGTGCCGCCAAAGGGACAGGGGGCAAGTACGAGCAGTACTTC
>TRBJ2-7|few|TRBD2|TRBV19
CASSMGLAYEQYF
TGTGCCAGTAGTATGGGACTAGCTTACGAGCAGTACTTC
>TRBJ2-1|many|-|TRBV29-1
CSVSEGGGSEQFF
TGCAGCGTTTCAGAAGGGGGGGGAAGTGAGCAGTTCTTC
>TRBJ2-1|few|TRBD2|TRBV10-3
CAISETSGKIWEQFF
TGTGCCATCAGTGAGACTAGCGGGAAGATTTGGGAGCAGTTCTTC
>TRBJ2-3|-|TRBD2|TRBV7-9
CASSNQREVQDTQYF
TGTGCCAGCAGCAACCAGCGGGAGGTGCAAGATACGCAGTATTTT
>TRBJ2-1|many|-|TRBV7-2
CASSGGTVYNEQFF
TGTGCCAGCAGCGGGGGGACAGTCTACAATGAGCAGTTCTTC
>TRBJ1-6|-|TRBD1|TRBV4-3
CASSQGGQGGSPLHF
TGCGCCAGCAGCCAAGGGGGACAGGGAGGCTCACCCCTCCACTTT
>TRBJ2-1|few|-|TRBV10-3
CAISDQFYNEQFF
TGTGCCATCAGTGATCAATTTTACAATGAGCAGTTCTTC
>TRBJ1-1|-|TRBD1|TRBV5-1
CASSLGQGVNTEAFF
TGCGCCAGCAGCTTGGGGCAGGGGGTGAACACTGAAGCTTTCTTT
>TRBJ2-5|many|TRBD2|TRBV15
CATSRGSGRGQETQYF
TGTGCCACCAGCAGAGGAAGCGGGAGAGGGCAAGAGACCCAGTACTTC
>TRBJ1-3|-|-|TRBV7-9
CASSLYRVTESGNTIYF
TGTGCCAGCAGCTTGTACAGGGTCACAGAATCTGGAAACACCATATATTTT
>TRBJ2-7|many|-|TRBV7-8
CASLDGLQVYEQYF
TGTGCCAGCCTTGACGGGCTCCAGGTCTACGAGCAGTACTTC
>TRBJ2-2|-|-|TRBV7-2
CASSFAEGRTGELFF
TGTGCCAGCAGCTTCGCAGAGGGGCGAACCGGGGAGCTGTTTTTT
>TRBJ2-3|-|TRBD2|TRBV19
CASSIIPSGGGTDTQYF
TGTGCCAGTAGTATTATCCCTAGCGGGGGGGGCACAGATACGCAGTATTTT
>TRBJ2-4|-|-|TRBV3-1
CASTVLWGASGAKNIQYF
TGTGCCAGCACCGTTCTTTGGGGGGCGTCGGGAGCCAAAAACATTCAGTACTTC
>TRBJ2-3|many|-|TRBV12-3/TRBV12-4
CASSFLGYASTDTQYF
TGTGCCAGCAGTTTCTTAGGCTACGCCAGCACAGATACGCAGTATTTT
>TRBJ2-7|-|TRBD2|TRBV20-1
CSASPLSSGRAYSTYEQYF
TGCAGTGCTTCCCCCCTTTCTAGCGGGAGGGCTTATTCGACCTACGAGCAGTACTTC
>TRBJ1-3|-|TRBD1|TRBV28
CASSLTGPSGNTIYF
TGTGCCAGCAGTTTGACAGGGCCTTCTGGAAACACCATATATTTT
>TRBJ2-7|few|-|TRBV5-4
CASTPEGSYEQYF
TGTGCCAGCACCCCTGAGGGCTCCTACGAGCAGTACTTC